The T cell receptor (beta chain) described here comes from a study of blood T cell repertoires in COVID-19. Profiling relied on immunoSEQ multiplex PCR, and the TCRdb table lists in-frame clones only, not all of them. Among about 180,000 clones, 88% were seen once, and the ten largest hold 9%. Two negative PCRs, clearance, or symptom resolution characterized the recovered Cohort 3 donors. CDR3 length: 16 amino acids. The germline V gene encodes CDR1 SGHNT and CDR2 YYREEE (reference sequence). Between the trimmed V and J ends, which lost 1 base and 5 bases, there was a span of 18 bases. The V and J genes are TRBV5-4 and TRBJ2-5; a weak D match, TRBD2 (6 bases). Material: PBMCs or T cells enriched from blood (not recorded which). The receptor's source is a woman under 30 who had recovered from COVID-19. The CDR3 nucleotides read TGTGCCAGCAGCTTGCAACTACCGGGAGTCCGGGAGACCCAGTACTTC. The encoded protein is CASSLQLPGVRETQYF.